This T cell receptor beta chain came from a study of shared clonotypes between healthy human individuals. Repertoires were generated with immunoSEQ multiplex PCR, while TCRdb's copy carries only in-frame clones and drops some. The profile covers 950,000 to 1,200,000 clones, with approximately 80% appearing a single time and almost 0.9% taken by the ten largest. The CDR3 runs 14 residues. Trimming left V 6 bases short and J 1 base short, with 11 bases between. In germline, CDR1 is LNHDA, CDR2 SQIVND (reference sequence). The clonotype comes from a man between 18 and 35 years old in good health. Some clones in this sample may be carry-over from other donors' samples. The chain is built from TRBV19 and TRBJ2-3; possibly TRBD1 or TRBD2 for D (5 bases each). The sample taken for sequencing was memory CD4+ T cells from PBMCs. Regarding subset: CD45RA-negative fraction. The CDR3 here is CASRMRGGTDTQYF. The DNA of the CDR3 is TGTGCCAGTAGAATGAGAGGGGGCACAGATACGCAGTATTTT.